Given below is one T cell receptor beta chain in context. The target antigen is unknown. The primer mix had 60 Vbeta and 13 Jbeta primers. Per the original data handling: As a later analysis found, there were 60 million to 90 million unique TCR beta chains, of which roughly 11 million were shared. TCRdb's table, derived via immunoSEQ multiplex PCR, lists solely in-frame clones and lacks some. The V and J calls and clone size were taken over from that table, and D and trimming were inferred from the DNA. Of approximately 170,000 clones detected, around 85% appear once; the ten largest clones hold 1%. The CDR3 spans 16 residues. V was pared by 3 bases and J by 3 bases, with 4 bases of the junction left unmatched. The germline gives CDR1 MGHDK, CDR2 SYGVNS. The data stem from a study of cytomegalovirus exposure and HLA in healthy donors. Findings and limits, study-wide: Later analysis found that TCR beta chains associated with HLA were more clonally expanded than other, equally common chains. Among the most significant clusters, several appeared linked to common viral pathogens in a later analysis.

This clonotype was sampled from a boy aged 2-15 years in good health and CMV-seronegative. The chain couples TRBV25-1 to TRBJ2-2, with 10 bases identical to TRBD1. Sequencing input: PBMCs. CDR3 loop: CASSDPGTGDTGELFF. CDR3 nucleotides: TGTGCCAGCAGTGATCCCGGGACAGGGGACACCGGGGAGCTGTTTTTT. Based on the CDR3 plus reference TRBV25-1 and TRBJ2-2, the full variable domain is EADIYQTPRYLVIGTGKKITLECSQTMGHDKMYWYQQDPGMELHLIHYSYGVNSTEKGDLSSESTVSRIRTEHFPLTLESARPSHTSQYLCASSDPGTGDTGELFFGEGSRLTVL.